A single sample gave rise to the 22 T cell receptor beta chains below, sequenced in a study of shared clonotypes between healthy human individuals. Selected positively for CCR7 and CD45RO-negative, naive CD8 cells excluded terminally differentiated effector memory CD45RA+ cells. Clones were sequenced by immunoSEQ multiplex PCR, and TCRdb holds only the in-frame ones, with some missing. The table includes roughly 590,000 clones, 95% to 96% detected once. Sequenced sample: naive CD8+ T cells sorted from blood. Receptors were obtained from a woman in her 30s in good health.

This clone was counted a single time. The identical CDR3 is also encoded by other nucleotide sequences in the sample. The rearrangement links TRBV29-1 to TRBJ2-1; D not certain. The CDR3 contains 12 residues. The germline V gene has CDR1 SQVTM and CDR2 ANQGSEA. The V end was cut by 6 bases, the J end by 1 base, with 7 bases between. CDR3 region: CSVERSYNEQFF. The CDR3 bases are TGCAGCGTGGAAAGGTCCTACAATGAGCAGTTCTTC.

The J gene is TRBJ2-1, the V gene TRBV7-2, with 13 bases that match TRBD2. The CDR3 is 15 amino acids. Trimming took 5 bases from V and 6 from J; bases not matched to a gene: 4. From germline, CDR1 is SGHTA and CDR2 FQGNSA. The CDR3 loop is CASSPRTSGSNEQFF. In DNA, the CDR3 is TGTGCCAGCAGCCCCCGGACTAGCGGGAGCAATGAGCAGTTCTTC.

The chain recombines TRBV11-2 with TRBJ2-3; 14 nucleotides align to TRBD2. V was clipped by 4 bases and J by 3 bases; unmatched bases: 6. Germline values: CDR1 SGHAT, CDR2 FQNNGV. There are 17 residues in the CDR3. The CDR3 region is CASSSGTSGSMTDTQYF. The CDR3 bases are TGTGCCAGCAGCTCCGGGACTAGCGGGAGCATGACAGATACGCAGTATTTT.

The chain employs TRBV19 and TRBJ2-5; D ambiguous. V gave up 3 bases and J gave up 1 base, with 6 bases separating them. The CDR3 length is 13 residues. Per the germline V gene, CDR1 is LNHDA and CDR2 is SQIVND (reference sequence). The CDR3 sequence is CASSMLPQETQYF. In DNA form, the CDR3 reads TGTGCCAGTAGTATGTTGCCCCAAGAGACCCAGTACTTC.

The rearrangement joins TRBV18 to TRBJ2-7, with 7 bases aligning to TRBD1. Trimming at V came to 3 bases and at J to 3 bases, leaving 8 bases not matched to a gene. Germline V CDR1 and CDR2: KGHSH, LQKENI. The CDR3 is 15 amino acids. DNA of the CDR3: TGTGCCAGCTCACCGGACAGGTTCGTTGACTACGAGCAGTACTTC. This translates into CASSPDRFVDYEQYF.

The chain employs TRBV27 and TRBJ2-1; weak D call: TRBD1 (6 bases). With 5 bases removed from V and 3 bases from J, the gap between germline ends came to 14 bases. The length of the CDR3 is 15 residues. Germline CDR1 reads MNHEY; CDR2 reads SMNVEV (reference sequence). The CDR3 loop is CASSELRDNYNEQFF. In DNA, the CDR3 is TGTGCCAGCAGTGAACTACGGGACAACTACAATGAGCAGTTCTTC.

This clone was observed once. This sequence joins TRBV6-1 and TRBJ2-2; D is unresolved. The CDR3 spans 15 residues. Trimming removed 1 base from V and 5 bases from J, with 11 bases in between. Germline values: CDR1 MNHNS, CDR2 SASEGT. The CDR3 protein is CASSEELMGTGELFF. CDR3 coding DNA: TGTGCCAGCAGTGAAGAACTGATGGGGACCGGGGAGCTGTTTTTT.

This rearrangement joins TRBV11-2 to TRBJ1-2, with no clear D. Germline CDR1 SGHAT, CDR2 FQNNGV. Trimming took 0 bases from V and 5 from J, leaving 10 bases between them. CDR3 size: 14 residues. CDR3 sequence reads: CASSLDAGQYGYTF. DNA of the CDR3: TGTGCCAGCAGCTTAGACGCAGGCCAGTATGGCTACACCTTC.

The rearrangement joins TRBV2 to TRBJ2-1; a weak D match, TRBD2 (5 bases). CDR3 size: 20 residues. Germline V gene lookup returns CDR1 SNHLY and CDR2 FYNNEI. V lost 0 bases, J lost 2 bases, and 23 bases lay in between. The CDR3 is CASSEAISGIPKRAYNEQFF. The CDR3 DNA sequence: TGTGCCAGCAGTGAAGCGATATCCGGGATACCCAAAAGGGCCTACAATGAGCAGTTCTTC.

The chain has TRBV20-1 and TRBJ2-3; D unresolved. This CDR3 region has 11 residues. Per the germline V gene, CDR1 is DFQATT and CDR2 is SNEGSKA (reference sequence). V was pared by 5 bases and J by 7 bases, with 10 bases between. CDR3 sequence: CSAPFLYTQYF. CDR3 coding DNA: TGCAGTGCTCCGTTCCTTTATACGCAGTATTTT.

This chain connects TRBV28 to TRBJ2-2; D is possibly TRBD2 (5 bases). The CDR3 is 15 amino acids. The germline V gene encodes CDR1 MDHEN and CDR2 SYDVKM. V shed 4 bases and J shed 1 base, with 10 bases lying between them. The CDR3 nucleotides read TGTGCCAGCAGTTCTAACGGACTGAACACCGGGGAGCTGTTTTTT. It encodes CASSSNGLNTGELFF.

The CDR3 region is CASSVGVGGQSNEKLFF. For the CDR3, the DNA is TGTGCCAGCAGCGTAGGGGTGGGGGGACAGAGTAATGAAAAACTGTTTTTT. The chain combines TRBV9 with TRBJ1-4, with TRBD1 matching 7 bases. Germline V lookup: CDR1 SGDLS, CDR2 YYNGEE. The CDR3 totals 17 residues. The ends lost 0 bases at V and 4 bases at J; junction bases unmatched: 9. Together with reference TRBV9 and TRBJ1-4, the CDR3 gives the full variable domain: DSGVTQTPKHLITATGQRVTLRCSPRSGDLSVYWYQQSLDQGLQFLIQYYNGEERAKGNILERFSAQQFPDLHSELNLSSLELGDSALYFCASSVGVGGQSNEKLFFGSGTQLSVL.

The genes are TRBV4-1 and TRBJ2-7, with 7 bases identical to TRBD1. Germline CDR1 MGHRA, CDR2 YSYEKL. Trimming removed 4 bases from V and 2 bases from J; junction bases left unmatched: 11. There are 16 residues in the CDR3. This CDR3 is CASSLSSTGDPYEQYF. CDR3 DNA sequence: TGCGCCAGCAGCCTTTCCTCAACAGGGGACCCCTACGAGCAGTACTTC.

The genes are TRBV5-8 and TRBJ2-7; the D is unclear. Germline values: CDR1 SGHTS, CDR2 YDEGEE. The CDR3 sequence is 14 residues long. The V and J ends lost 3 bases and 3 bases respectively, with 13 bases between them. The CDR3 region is CASSSIGPSYEQYF. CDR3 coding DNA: TGTGCCAGCAGCTCGATCGGGCCAAGCTACGAGCAGTACTTC.

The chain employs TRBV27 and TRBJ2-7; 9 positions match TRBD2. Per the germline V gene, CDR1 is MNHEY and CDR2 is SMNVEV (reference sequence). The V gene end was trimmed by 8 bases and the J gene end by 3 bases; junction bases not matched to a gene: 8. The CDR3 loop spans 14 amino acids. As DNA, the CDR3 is TGTGCCAGCGCCCCCTCGACTAGCGGCTACGAGCAGTACTTC. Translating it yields CASAPSTSGYEQYF.

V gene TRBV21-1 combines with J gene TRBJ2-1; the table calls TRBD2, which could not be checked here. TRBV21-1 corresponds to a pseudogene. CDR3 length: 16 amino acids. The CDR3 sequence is CASSPRPRGGYNEQFF. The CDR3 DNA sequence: TGTGCCAGCAGCCCTAGGCCCCGGGGTGGCTACAATGAGCAGTTCTTC.

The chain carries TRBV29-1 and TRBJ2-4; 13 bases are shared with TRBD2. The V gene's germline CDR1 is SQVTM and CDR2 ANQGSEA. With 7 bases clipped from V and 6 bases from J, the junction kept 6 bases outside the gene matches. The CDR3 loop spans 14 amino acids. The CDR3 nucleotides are TGCAGCGGCCTACTAGCGGGAGGGGGAAACATTCAGTACTTC. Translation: CSGLLAGGGNIQYF. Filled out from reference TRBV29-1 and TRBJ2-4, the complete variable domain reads SAVISQKPSRDICQRGTSLTIQCQVDSQVTMMFWYRQQPGQSLTLIATANQGSEATYESGFVIDKFPISRPNLTFSTLTVSNMSPEDSSIYLCSGLLAGGGNIQYFGAGTRLSVL.

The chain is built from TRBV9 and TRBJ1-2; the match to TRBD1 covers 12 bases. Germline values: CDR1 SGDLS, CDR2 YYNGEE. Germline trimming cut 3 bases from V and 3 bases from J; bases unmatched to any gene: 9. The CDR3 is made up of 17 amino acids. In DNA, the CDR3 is TGTGCCAGCAGCGGTTGGGACAGGGGGCGCGATGACTATGGCTACACCTTC. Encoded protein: CASSGWDRGRDDYGYTF.

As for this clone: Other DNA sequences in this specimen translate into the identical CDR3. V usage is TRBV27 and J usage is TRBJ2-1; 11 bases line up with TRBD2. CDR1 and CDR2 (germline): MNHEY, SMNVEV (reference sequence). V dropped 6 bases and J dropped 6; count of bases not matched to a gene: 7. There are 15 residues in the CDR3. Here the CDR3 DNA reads TGTGCCAGCAGCCCCGGGACTAGCGGCCTCAATGAGCAGTTCTTC. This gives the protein CASSPGTSGLNEQFF.

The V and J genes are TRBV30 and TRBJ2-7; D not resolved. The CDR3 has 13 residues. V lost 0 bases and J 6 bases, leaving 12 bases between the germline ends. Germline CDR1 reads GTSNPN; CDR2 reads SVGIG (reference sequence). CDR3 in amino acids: CAWSVAGWGEQYF. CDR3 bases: TGTGCCTGGAGTGTGGCAGGATGGGGCGAGCAGTACTTC.

The CDR3 sequence is CASSLNLAGGPYEQYF. CDR3 nucleotides: TGTGCCAGCAGTTTAAATTTAGCGGGAGGGCCCTACGAGCAGTACTTC. The chain links TRBV27 to TRBJ2-7; 11 bases are shared with TRBD2. Germline V CDR1 and CDR2: MNHEY, SMNVEV (reference sequence). Germline trimming cut 2 bases from V and 2 bases from J; bases unmatched to any gene: 5. The length of the CDR3 is 16 residues.

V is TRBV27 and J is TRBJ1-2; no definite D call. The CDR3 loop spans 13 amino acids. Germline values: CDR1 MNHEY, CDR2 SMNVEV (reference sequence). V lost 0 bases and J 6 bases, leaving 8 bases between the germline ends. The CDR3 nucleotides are TGTGCCAGCAGTTTATCGCCGGCGGATGGCTACACCTTC. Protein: CASSLSPADGYTF.